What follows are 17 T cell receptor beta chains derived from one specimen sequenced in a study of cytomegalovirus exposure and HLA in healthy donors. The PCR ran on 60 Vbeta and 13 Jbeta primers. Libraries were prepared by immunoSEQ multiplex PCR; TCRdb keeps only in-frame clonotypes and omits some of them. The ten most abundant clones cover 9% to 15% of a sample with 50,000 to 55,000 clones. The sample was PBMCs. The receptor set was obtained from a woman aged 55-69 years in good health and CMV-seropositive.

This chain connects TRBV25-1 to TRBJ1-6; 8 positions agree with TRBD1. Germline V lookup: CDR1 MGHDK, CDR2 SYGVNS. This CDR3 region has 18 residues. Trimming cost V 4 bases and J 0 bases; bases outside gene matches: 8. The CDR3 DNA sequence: TGTGCCAGCAGTGTCGACAGGGGAAAGGGCTCCTATAATTCACCCCTCCACTTT. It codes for CASSVDRGKGSYNSPLHF.

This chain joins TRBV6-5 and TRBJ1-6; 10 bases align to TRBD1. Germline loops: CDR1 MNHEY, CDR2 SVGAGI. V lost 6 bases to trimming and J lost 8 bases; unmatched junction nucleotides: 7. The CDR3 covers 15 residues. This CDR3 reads CASSRTGTGDSPLHF. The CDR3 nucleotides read TGTGCCAGCAGCCGGACCGGGACAGGGGATTCACCCCTCCACTTT.

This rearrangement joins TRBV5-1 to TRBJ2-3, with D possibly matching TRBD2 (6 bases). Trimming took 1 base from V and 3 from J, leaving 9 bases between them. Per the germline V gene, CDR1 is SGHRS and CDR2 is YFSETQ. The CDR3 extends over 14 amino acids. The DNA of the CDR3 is TGCGCCAGCAGCTTGCAGGACTATACAGATACGCAGTATTTT. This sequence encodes CASSLQDYTDTQYF.

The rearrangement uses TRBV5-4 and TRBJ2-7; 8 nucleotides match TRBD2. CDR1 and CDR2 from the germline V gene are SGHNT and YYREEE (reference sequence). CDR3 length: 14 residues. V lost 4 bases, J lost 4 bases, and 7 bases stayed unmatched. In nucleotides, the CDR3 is TGTGCCAGCAGCAGAGATAGCGGGAATTACGAGCAGTACTTC. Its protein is CASSRDSGNYEQYF.

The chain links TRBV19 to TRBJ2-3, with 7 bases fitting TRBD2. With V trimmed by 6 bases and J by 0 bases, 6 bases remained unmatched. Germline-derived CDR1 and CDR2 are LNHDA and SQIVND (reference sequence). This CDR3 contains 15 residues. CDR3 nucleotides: TGTGCCAGTAGCCTAGCGGCATCTAGCACAGATACGCAGTATTTT. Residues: CASSLAASSTDTQYF.

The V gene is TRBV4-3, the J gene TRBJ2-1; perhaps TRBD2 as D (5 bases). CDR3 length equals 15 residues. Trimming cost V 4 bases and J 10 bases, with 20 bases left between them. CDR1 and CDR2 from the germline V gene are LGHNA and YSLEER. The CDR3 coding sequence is TGCGCCAGCAGCCTCCTGGTGACCGGGGTTGGGGAGCAGTTCTTC. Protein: CASSLLVTGVGEQFF.

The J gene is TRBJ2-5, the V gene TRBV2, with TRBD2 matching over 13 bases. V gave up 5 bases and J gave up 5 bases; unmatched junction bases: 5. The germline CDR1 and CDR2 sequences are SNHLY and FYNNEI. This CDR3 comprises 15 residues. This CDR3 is CASSPKLAGGETQYF. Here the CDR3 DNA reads TGTGCCAGCAGTCCAAAACTAGCGGGGGGGGAGACCCAGTACTTC.

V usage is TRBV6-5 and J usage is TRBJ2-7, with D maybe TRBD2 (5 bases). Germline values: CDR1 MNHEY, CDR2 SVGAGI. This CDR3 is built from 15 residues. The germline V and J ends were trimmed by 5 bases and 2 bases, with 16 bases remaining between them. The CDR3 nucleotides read TGTGCCAGCAGTAACGTCCCCGGGAAGCCCTACGAGCAGTACTTC. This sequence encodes CASSNVPGKPYEQYF.

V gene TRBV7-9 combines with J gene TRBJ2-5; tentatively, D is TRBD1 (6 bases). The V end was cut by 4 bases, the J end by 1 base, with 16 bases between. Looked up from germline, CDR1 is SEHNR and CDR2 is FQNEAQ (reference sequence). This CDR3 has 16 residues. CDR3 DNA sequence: TGTGCCAGCAGCTCCAGGGGCGCCGGGCTCCAAGAGACCCAGTACTTC. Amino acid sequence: CASSSRGAGLQETQYF.

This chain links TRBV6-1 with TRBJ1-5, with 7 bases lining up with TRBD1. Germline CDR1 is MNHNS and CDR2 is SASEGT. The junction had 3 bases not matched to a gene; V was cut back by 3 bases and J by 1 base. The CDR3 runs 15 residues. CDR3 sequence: CASSDRGSSNQPQHF. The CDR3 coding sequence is TGTGCCAGCAGTGACAGGGGGAGCAGCAATCAGCCCCAGCATTTT.

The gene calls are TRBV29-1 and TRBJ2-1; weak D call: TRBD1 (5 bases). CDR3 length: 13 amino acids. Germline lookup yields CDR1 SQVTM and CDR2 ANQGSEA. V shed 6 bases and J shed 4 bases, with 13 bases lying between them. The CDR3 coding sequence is TGCAGCGTGCAGGGTTTGGGGTACAATGAGCAGTTCTTC. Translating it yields CSVQGLGYNEQFF.

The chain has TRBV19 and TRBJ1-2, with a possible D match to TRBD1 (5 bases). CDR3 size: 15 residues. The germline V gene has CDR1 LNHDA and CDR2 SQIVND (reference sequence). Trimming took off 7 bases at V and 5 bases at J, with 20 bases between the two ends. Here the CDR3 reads CASIDTGPSRYGYTF. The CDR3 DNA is TGTGCCAGTATCGACACAGGCCCGTCGAGGTATGGCTACACCTTC.

CDR3 in amino acids: CSVALPGQGANYGYTF. DNA of the CDR3: TGCAGCGTTGCCCTTCCGGGACAGGGGGCTAACTATGGCTACACCTTC. The V and J genes are TRBV29-1 and TRBJ1-2; TRBD1 matches at 11 bases. CDR3 length: 16 residues. Germline trimming cut 4 bases from V and 0 bases from J; bases unmatched to any gene: 7. The germline gives CDR1 SQVTM, CDR2 ANQGSEA.

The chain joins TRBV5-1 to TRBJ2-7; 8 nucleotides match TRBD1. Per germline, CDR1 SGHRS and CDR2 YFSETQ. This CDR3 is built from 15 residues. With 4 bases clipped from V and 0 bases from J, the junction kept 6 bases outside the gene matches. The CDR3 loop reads CASSARDRSSYEQYF. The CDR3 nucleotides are TGCGCCAGCAGCGCCCGGGACAGGAGCTCCTACGAGCAGTACTTC.

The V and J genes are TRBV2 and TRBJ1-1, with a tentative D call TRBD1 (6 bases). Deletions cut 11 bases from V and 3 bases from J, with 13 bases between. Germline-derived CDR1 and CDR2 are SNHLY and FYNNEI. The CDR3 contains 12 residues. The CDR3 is CASPGEYTEAFF. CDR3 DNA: TGTGCCTCCCCAGGGGAGTACACTGAAGCTTTCTTT.

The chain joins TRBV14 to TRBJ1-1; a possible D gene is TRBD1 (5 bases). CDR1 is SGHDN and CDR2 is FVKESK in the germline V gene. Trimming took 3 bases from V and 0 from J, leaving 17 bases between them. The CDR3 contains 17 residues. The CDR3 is CASSQQQAWDMNTEAFF. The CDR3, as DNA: TGTGCCAGCAGCCAGCAACAGGCATGGGATATGAACACTGAAGCTTTCTTT.

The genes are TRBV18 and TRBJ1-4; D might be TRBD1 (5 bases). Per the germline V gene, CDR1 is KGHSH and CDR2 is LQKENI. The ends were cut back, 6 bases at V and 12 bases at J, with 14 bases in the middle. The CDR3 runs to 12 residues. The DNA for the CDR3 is TGTGCCAGCTCCCGGGACTTTGCAGAACTGTTTTTT. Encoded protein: CASSRDFAELFF. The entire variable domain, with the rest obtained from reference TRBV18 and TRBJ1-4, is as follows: NAGVMQNPRHLVRRRGQEARLRCSPMKGHSHVYWYRQLPEEGLKFMVYLQKENIIDESGMPKERFSAEFPKEGPSILRIQQVVRGDSAAYFCASSRDFAELFFGSGTQLSVL.